This T cell receptor beta chain emerged from a study of cytomegalovirus exposure and HLA in healthy donors. General study results and limits: It was confirmed in vitro that a few of the CMV-associated chains were specific for CMV antigens.

Note on this clone: What it binds is unknown.

Germline CDR1 MDHEN, CDR2 SYDVKM. V lost 2 bases to trimming and J lost 1 base; unmatched junction nucleotides: 9. CDR3 length equals 17 residues. PCR involved 60 Vbeta and 13 Jbeta primers. The method was immunoSEQ multiplex PCR; TCRdb's version includes in-frame clones alone and lacks a portion of them. This sample yields 150,000 to 200,000 clones, of which about two thirds are seen a single time; 4.5% belongs to the top ten. The sample taken for sequencing was PBMCs. J is TRBJ2-5 and V is TRBV28, with 8 bases identical to TRBD1. The sequence derives from a woman aged 18-30 years in good health and CMV-seropositive. CDR3 protein: CASSLRGRGRTQETQYF. CDR3 DNA sequence: TGTGCCAGCAGTTTACGGGGCAGGGGGCGCACCCAAGAGACCCAGTACTTC.